This TCR beta chain was obtained from a study of blood T cell repertoires in COVID-19. At the level of the study: The United States, Italy and Spain supplied acute and convalescent COVID-19 samples. From T cells, B-cell-depleted T cells, or PBMCs came the material, which was cDNA or gDNA.

Germline lookup yields CDR1 SGHAT and CDR2 FQNNGV. With 6 bases removed from V and 4 bases from J, the gap between germline ends came to 10 bases. This CDR3 has 13 amino acids. Original methodology: Nucleated cell counts were estimated from reference gene primer amplification. The method was immunoSEQ multiplex PCR; TCRdb's version includes in-frame clones alone and lacks a portion of them. V and J calls and clone size are those listed in that table; D and trimming were worked out from the DNA. The sample records under 70,000 clones, 80% to 90% being singletons. Specimen: peripheral blood. The clonotype was recovered from a woman at least 80 years old with acute or convalescent COVID-19. The chain is built from TRBV11-2 and TRBJ2-1, with D uncertain. The CDR3 protein is CASRHTHYNEQFF. The CDR3 DNA sequence: TGTGCCAGCAGGCATACACATTACAATGAGCAGTTCTTC.